This T cell receptor beta chain was identified during a study of CD8+ T cells in alopecia areata. Study outcomes and limitations: There were many expanded lesional clones persisting in scalp and blood during tofacitinib. Tofacitinib significantly lowered scalp clonality and expanded CD8+ clones among the top 100.

This clone was recorded a few times. As yet, its antigen is unknown. Losses at the gene ends were 3 bases for V and 1 base for J; bases not matched to a gene: 5. Germline CDR1 is MNHEY and CDR2 is SMNVEV (reference sequence). The CDR3 is made up of 15 amino acids. Stated treatment: oral pan-JAK inhibitor, 5-10 mg twice daily. Extraction of RNA preceded its reverse transcription into cDNA, which served as the sequencing template. Repertoires were generated with immunoSEQ multiplex PCR, while TCRdb's copy carries only in-frame clones and drops some. The sample has roughly 110,000 clones, about three fifths seen once.

The input for sequencing was CD8+ T cells sorted from blood, taken at week 24, from a patient treated with tofacitinib. The sequence was collected from a human donor with alopecia areata. The chain uses TRBV27 and TRBJ2-5; 7 bases agree with TRBD2. CDR3 bases: TGTGCCAGCAGTTTGCTCGGGACTATCCAAGAGACCCAGTACTTC. Its protein product is CASSLLGTIQETQYF.